What follows describes a single TCR beta chain. The entry originates in a study of OX40 agonist ivuxolimab in advanced cancers. Repertoires were generated with immunoSEQ multiplex PCR, while TCRdb's copy carries only in-frame clones and drops some. Of tens of thousands of clones listed, more than 80% are singletons. V shed 1 base and J shed 3 bases, with 7 bases lying between them. Looked up from germline, CDR1 is SEHNR and CDR2 is FQNEAQ (reference sequence). This CDR3 is 14 amino acids long. This sequence joins TRBV7-9 and TRBJ1-3; D is unresolved. This TCR derives from an adult with an advanced solid tumor such as melanoma, head and neck, liver or kidney cancer. The specimen comprised CD4+ or CD8+ T cells sorted from blood, sampled in a trial of the OX40 agonist ivuxolimab. The CDR3 DNA sequence: TGTGCCAGCAGCTTAGAGGGCTATGGAAACACCATATATTTT. This translates into CASSLEGYGNTIYF.